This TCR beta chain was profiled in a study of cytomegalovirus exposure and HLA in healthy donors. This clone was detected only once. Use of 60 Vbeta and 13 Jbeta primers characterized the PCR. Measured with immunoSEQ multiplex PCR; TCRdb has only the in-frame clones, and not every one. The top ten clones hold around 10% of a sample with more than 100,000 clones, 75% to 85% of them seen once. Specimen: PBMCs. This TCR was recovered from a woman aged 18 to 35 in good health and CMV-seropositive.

CDR3: CSAKGGVEQYF. The DNA of the CDR3 is TGCAGTGCAAAGGGCGGGGTTGAGCAGTACTTC. This rearrangement joins TRBV20-1 to TRBJ2-7, with D perhaps matching TRBD2 (6 bases). CDR3 length equals 11 residues. Germline V gives CDR1 DFQATT, CDR2 SNEGSKA (reference sequence). Trimming removed 6 bases from V and 7 bases from J, with 13 bases in between.